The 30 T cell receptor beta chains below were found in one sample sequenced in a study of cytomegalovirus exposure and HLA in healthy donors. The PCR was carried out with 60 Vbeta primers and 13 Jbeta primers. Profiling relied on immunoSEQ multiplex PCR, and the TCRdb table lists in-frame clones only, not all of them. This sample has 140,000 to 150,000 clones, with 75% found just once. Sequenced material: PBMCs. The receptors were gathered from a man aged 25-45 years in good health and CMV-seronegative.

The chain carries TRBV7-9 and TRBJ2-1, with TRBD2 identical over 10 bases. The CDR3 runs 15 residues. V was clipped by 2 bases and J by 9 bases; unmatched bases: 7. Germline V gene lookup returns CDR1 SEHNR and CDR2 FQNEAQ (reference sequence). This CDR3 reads CASSLSSGRGGEQFF. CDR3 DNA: TGTGCCAGCAGCTTATCGAGCGGGAGGGGGGGTGAGCAGTTCTTC. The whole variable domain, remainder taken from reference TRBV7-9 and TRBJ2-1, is DTGVSQNPRHKITKRGQNVTFRCDPISEHNRLYWYRQTLGQGPEFLTYFQNEAQLEKSRLLSDRFSAERPKGSFSTLEIQRTEQGDSAMYLCASSLSSGRGGEQFFGPGTRLTVL.

CDR3 loop: CASSLETAYEQYF. CDR3 DNA sequence: TGTGCCAGCAGCTTAGAGACAGCCTACGAGCAGTACTTC. V and J are TRBV11-2 and TRBJ2-7; TRBD1 might be the D (5 bases). The CDR3 runs to 13 residues. The V gene lost 0 bases and the J gene lost 2 bases, with 5 bases spanning the gap. CDR1 is SGHAT, CDR2 FQNNGV, per germline.

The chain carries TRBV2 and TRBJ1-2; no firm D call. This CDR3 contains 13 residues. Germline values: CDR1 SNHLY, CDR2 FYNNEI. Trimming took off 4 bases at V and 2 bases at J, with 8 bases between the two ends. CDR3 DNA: TGTGCCAGCAGTGGTCTCGTAAACTATGGCTACACCTTC. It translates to CASSGLVNYGYTF. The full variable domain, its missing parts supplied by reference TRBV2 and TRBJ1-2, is EPEVTQTPSHQVTQMGQEVILRCVPISNHLYFYWYRQILGQKVEFLVSFYNNEISEKSEIFDDQFSVERPDGSNFTLKIRSTKLEDSAMYFCASSGLVNYGYTFGSGTRLTVV.

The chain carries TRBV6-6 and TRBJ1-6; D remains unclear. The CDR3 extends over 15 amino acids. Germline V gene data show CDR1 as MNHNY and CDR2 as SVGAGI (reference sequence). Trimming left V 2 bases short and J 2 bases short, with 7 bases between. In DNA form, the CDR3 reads TGTGCCAGCAGTTACGGGCAACCCTATAATTCACCCCTCCACTTT. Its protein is CASSYGQPYNSPLHF.

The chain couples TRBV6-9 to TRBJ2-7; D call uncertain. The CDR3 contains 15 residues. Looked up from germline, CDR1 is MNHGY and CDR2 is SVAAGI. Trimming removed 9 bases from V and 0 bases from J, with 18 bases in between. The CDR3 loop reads CARSIPTVSSYEQYF. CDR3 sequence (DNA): TGTGCCAGAAGCATTCCAACAGTTAGCTCCTACGAGCAGTACTTC.

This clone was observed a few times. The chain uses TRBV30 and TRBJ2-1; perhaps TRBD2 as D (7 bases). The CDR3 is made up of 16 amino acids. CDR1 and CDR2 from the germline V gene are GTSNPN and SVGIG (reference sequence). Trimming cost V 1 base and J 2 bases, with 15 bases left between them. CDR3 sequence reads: CAWSAPGGGPYNEQFF. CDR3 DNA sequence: TGTGCCTGGAGTGCGCCGGGGGGCGGCCCCTACAATGAGCAGTTCTTC.

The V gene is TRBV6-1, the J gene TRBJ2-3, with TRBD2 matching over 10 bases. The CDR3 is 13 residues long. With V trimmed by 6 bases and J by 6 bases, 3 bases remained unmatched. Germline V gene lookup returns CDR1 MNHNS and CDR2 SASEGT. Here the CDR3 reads CASRLAGRDTQYF. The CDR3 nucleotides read TGTGCCAGCAGACTAGCGGGACGGGATACGCAGTATTTT.

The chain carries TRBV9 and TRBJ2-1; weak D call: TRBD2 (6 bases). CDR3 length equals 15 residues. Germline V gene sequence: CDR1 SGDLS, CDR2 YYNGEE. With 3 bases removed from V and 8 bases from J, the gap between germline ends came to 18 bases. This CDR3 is CASSGEVGFGYEQFF. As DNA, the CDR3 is TGTGCCAGCAGCGGGGAGGTCGGGTTTGGGTATGAGCAGTTCTTC. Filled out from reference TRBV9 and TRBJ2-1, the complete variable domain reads DSGVTQTPKHLITATGQRVTLRCSPRSGDLSVYWYQQSLDQGLQFLIQYYNGEERAKGNILERFSAQQFPDLHSELNLSSLELGDSALYFCASSGEVGFGYEQFFGPGTRLTVL.

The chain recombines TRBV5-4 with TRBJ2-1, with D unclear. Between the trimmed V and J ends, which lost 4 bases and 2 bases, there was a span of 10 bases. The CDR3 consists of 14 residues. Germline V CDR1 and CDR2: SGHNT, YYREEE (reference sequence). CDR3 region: CASSPTATYNEQFF. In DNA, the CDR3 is TGTGCCAGCAGCCCCACAGCAACCTACAATGAGCAGTTCTTC.

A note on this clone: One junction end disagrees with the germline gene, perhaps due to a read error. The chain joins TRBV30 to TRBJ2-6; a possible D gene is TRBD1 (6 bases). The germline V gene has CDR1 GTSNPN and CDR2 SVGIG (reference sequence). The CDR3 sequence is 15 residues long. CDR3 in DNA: TGTGCCTGGGTAAACAGGGTAACTGGGGCCAACGGCCTGACTTTC. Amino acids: CAWVNRVTGANGLTF.

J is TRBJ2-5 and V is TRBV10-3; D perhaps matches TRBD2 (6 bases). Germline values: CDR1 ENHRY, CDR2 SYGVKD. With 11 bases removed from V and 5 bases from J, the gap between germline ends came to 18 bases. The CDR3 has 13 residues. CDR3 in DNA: TGTGCCGTCCGGGACTCAATCATGGAGACCCAGTACTTC. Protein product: CAVRDSIMETQYF.

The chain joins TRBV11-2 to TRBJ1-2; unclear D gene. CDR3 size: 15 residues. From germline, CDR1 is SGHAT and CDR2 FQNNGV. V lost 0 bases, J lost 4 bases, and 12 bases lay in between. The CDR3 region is CASSLDGRGIYGYTF. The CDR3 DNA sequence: TGTGCCAGCAGCTTAGACGGGCGGGGAATCTATGGCTACACCTTC.

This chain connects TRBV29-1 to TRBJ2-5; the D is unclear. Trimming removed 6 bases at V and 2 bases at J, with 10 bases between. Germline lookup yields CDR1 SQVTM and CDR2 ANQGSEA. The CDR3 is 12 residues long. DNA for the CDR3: TGCAGCGTGGAAAGAGCTCAAGAGACCCAGTACTTC. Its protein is CSVERAQETQYF. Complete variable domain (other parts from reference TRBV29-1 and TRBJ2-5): SAVISQKPSRDICQRGTSLTIQCQVDSQVTMMFWYRQQPGQSLTLIATANQGSEATYESGFVIDKFPISRPNLTFSTLTVSNMSPEDSSIYLCSVERAQETQYFGPGTRLLVL.

For the CDR3, the DNA is TGTGCCAGCAGCTCCGGGGGAAACCAAGAGACCCAGTACTTC. Encoded protein: CASSSGGNQETQYF. The chain has TRBV7-2 and TRBJ2-5; possible D gene TRBD2, 6 bases. The CDR3 sequence is 14 residues long. Germline CDR1 SGHTA, CDR2 FQGNSA. V lost 4 bases, J lost 0 bases, and 9 bases lay in between.

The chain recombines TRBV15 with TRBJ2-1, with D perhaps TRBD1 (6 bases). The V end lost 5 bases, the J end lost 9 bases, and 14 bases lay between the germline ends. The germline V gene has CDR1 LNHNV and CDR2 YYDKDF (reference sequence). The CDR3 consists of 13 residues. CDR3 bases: TGTGCCACCAGCCCATCCAGGGGTTCTGAGCAGTTCTTC. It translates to CATSPSRGSEQFF.

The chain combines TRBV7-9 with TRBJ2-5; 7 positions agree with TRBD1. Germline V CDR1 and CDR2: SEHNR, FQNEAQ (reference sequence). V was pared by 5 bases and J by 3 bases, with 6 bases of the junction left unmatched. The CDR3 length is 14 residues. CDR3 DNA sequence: TGTGCCAGCAGCGGCCGTACAGGGGAAGAGACCCAGTACTTC. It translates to CASSGRTGEETQYF.

The CDR3: CASSFYRGGLGPNEQFF. CDR3 in DNA: TGTGCCAGCAGTTTCTACCGGGGGGGACTAGGGCCCAATGAGCAGTTCTTC. The chain has TRBV28 and TRBJ2-1, with 8 bases matching TRBD2. This CDR3 region has 17 residues. Germline CDR1 MDHEN, CDR2 SYDVKM. V shed 3 bases and J 6 bases; nucleotides not matched to a gene: 13.

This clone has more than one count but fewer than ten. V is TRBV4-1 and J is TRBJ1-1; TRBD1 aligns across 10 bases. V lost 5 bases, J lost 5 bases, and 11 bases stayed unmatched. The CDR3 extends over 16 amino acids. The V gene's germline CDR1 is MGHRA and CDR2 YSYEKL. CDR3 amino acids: CASSLRQGAPRTEAFF. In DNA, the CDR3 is TGCGCCAGCAGCTTACGACAGGGGGCACCCCGGACTGAAGCTTTCTTT.

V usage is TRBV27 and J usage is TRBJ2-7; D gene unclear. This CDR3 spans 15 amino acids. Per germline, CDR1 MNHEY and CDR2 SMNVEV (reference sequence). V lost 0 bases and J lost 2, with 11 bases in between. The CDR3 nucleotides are TGTGCCAGCAGTTTATCCACAGTGTTGCCCTACGAGCAGTACTTC. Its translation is CASSLSTVLPYEQYF.

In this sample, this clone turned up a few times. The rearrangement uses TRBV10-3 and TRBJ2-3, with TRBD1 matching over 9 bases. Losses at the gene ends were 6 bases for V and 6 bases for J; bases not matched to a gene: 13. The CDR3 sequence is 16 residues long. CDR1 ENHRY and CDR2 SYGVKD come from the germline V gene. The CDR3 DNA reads TGTGCCATCAGCTCAGTCATCGGACAGGGGAGGGATACGCAGTATTTT. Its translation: CAISSVIGQGRDTQYF.

CDR3 sequence: CASSFGQGRNTEAFF. CDR3 DNA: TGTGCCAGCAGCTTCGGACAGGGGCGGAACACTGAAGCTTTCTTT. V and J are TRBV7-2 and TRBJ1-1; TRBD1 aligns across 9 bases. The V segment lost 3 bases and the J segment 1 base; nucleotides outside the gene matches: 3. Germline V lookup: CDR1 SGHTA, CDR2 FQGNSA. The CDR3 contains 15 residues. Full variable domain (remainder filled in from reference TRBV7-2 and TRBJ1-1): GAGVSQSPSNKVTEKGKDVELRCDPISGHTALYWYRQSLGQGLEFLIYFQGNSAPDKSGLPSDRFSAERTGGSVSTLTIQRTQQEDSAVYLCASSFGQGRNTEAFFGQGTRLTVV.

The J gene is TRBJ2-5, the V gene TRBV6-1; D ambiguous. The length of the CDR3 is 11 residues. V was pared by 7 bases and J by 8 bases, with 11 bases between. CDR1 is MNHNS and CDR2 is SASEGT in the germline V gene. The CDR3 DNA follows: TGTGCCAGCACATCTCCGGGTACCCAGTACTTC. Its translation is CASTSPGTQYF.

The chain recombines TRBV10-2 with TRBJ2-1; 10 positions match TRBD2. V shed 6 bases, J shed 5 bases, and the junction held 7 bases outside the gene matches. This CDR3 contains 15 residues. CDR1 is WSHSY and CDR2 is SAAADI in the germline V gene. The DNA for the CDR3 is TGCGCCAGCAGGGCGGGACTAGCGATTCACAATGAGCAGTTCTTC. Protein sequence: CASRAGLAIHNEQFF.

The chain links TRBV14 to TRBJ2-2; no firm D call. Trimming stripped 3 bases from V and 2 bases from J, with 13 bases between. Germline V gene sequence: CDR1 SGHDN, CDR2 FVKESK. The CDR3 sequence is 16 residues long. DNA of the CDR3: TGTGCCAGCAGCCAGTCTGTGTGGGCTAACACCGGGGAGCTGTTTTTT. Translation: CASSQSVWANTGELFF.

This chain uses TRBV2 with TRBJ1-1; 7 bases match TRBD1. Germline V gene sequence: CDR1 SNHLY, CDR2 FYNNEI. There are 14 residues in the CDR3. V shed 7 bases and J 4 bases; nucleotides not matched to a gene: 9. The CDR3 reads CASTTGAGGTEAFF. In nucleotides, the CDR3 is TGTGCCAGCACCACAGGGGCTGGCGGCACTGAAGCTTTCTTT.

CDR3 residues: CASSQVALLDPSSYNEQFF. DNA of the CDR3: TGTGCCAGCAGCCAAGTGGCCCTACTAGATCCTTCGTCCTACAATGAGCAGTTCTTC. The rearrangement joins TRBV4-2 to TRBJ2-1, with D perhaps matching TRBD2 (5 bases). Trimming cost V 1 base and J 1 base, with 20 bases left between them. This CDR3 contains 19 residues. Germline CDR1 and CDR2: LGHNA and YNFKEQ.

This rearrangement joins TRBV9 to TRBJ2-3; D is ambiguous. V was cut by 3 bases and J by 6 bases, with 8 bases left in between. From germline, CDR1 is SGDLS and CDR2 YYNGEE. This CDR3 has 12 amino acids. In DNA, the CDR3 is TGTGCCAGCAGCGCGTTATTGGATACGCAGTATTTT. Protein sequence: CASSALLDTQYF. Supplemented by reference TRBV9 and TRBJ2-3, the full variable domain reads DSGVTQTPKHLITATGQRVTLRCSPRSGDLSVYWYQQSLDQGLQFLIQYYNGEERAKGNILERFSAQQFPDLHSELNLSSLELGDSALYFCASSALLDTQYFGPGTRLTVL.

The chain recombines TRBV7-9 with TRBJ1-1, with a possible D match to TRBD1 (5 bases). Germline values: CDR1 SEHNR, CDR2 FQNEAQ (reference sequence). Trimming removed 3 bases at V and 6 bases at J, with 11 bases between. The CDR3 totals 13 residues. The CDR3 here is CASSLDINSEAFF. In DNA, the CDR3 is TGTGCCAGCAGCTTGGACATCAACTCTGAAGCTTTCTTT.

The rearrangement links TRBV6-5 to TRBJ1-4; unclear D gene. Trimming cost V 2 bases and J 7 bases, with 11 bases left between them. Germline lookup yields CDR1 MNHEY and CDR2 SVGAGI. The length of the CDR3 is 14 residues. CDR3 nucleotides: TGTGCCAGCAGTTACCTTAGTTCCGGTGAAAAACTGTTTTTT. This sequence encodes CASSYLSSGEKLFF.

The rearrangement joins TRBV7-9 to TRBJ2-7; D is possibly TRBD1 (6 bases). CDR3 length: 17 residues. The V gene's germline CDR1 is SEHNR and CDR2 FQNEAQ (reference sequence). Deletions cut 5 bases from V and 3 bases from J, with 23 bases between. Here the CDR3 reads CASSPRTALNFFYEQYF. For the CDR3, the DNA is TGTGCCAGCAGCCCACGGACAGCCCTAAACTTTTTCTACGAGCAGTACTTC.